This T cell receptor beta chain was obtained from a study of memory CD8 T cells in hepatitis C reinfection. In germline, CDR1 is LNHDA, CDR2 SQIVND (reference sequence). This CDR3 region has 16 residues. The V segment lost 1 base and the J segment 4 bases; nucleotides outside the gene matches: 10. Data came from immunoSEQ multiplex PCR; TCRdb stores just in-frame clones and leaves some out. Here the sample spans 35,000 to 50,000 clones, 88% being singletons. Time point described: peak reinfection, 3 to 8 weeks after reinfection detection. The sorted cells went straight to TCR sequencing with no prior in vitro expansion. Donors came from people who inject drugs enrolled in HEPCO, Canada. Total naive CD8 T cells were sorted as viable CD3+ CD8+ CD45RO- cells from a couple of donors.

The chain links TRBV19 to TRBJ2-7, with TRBD1 identical over 7 bases. The receptor comes from a young man with hepatitis C virus infection. Material: naive CD8+ T cells sorted from blood. In DNA, the CDR3 is TGTGCCAGTAGTATAGGAACCCGACAGGGTTCATACGAGCAGTACTTC. Translation: CASSIGTRQGSYEQYF.